A single sample gave rise to the 24 T cell receptor beta chains below, sequenced in a study of neurological immune-mediated disorders. TCRdb itself ran the 5' RACE reads through MiXCR, one entry per CDR3 protein. The sample comprises 40,000 or so distinct CDR3 sequences, 4.8% of which are singletons, and roughly 9% rests with the top ten. Material: CD4+ T cells from blood. The origin of the receptors is a man aged 18 to 30 in good health.

In its sample, this clonotype was seen many times. The chain recombines TRBV27 with TRBJ1-4; D uncertain. CDR1 is MNHEY, CDR2 SMNVEV, per germline (reference sequence). Trimming stripped 5 bases from V and 8 bases from J, with 15 bases between. The CDR3 is made up of 14 amino acids. In DNA form, the CDR3 reads TGTGCCAGCAGTCCCCGGGTGACCCTAGAAAAACTGTTTTTT. Translation gives CASSPRVTLEKLFF.

This clonotype was picked up many times. This chain joins TRBV5-1 and TRBJ1-1; D is unclear. CDR3 length: 14 residues. Germline V gene lookup returns CDR1 SGHRS and CDR2 YFSETQ. Trimming took 0 bases from V and 3 from J, leaving 9 bases between them. The CDR3 is CASSLDGSHTEAFF. CDR3 bases: TGCGCCAGCAGCTTGGATGGGTCCCACACTGAAGCTTTCTTT. The entire variable domain, with the rest obtained from reference TRBV5-1 and TRBJ1-1, is as follows: KAGVTQTPRYLIKTRGQQVTLSCSPISGHRSVSWYQQTPGQGLQFLFEYFSETQRNKGNFPGRFSGRQFSNSRSEMNVSTLELGDSALYLCASSLDGSHTEAFFGQGTRLTVV.

This clonotype was seen repeatedly, ten times or more. This CDR3 reads CASSPGGSPLHF. Written as DNA, the CDR3 is TGTGCCAGCTCACCAGGGGGCTCACCCCTCCACTTT. This sequence joins TRBV18 and TRBJ1-6; D perhaps matches TRBD1 (6 bases). The CDR3 is 12 amino acids. Per the germline V gene, CDR1 is KGHSH and CDR2 is LQKENI. V dropped 2 bases and J dropped 10 bases, with 6 bases sitting between them.

Details on this clonotype: The junction departs from germline at one end; a sequencing error may be responsible. In nucleotides, the CDR3 is TGTGCCATCAGAGGACCGGGACAGGGTCCCACCGTGGAGCTGTTTTTT. This translates into CAIRGPGQGPTVELFF. The genes are TRBV10-3 and TRBJ2-2; 9 nucleotides match TRBD1. The CDR3 runs to 16 residues. Germline loops: CDR1 ENHRY, CDR2 SYGVKD.

This clonotype was detected many times. V gene TRBV20-1 combines with J gene TRBJ2-7, with D possibly TRBD2 on 5 matching bases. V was trimmed by 6 bases and J by 2 bases, leaving 17 bases between them. The germline V gene has CDR1 DFQATT and CDR2 SNEGSKA (reference sequence). CDR3 length: 14 residues. The CDR3 region has the DNA TGCAGTGCCGTCGGGAAGCGGATCACCTACGAGCAGTACTTC. Amino acid sequence: CSAVGKRITYEQYF.

This clonotype was recorded at least ten times. The chain recombines TRBV5-1 with TRBJ2-7, with unresolved D. V gave up 3 bases and J gave up 6 bases, with 19 bases separating them. Germline V CDR1 and CDR2: SGHRS, YFSETQ. The CDR3 totals 15 residues. The chain's CDR3 is CASSSLPGAVGEQYF. Written as DNA, the CDR3 is TGCGCCAGCAGCTCCCTTCCGGGTGCCGTAGGCGAGCAGTACTTC.

This clonotype was recorded at least ten times. V and J are TRBV5-1 and TRBJ2-5; 10 bases align to TRBD1. The CDR3 runs 17 residues. J was trimmed by 5 bases and V by 4 bases; bases with no gene match: 14. Germline V gives CDR1 SGHRS, CDR2 YFSETQ. For the CDR3, the DNA is TGCGCCAGCAGCCCGGTAGCGGGACAGGGGACCGTCGAGACCCAGTACTTC. Translation: CASSPVAGQGTVETQYF.

V and J are TRBV27 and TRBJ2-1; 8 positions agree with TRBD2. Germline V gene data show CDR1 as MNHEY and CDR2 as SMNVEV (reference sequence). Losses at the gene ends were 1 base for V and 7 bases for J; bases not matched to a gene: 6. This CDR3 contains 15 residues. CDR3 nucleotides: TGTGCCAGCAGTTTATTGAACGGGGGGGGAAATGAGCAGTTCTTC. The encoded protein is CASSLLNGGGNEQFF.

This clonotype was found many times. The CDR3 coding sequence is TGCAGTGCTAGTAGGGCGGCTATGAACACTGAAGCTTTCTTT. The encoded protein is CSASRAAMNTEAFF. The chain joins TRBV20-1 to TRBJ1-1; D gene ambiguous. Trimming cost V 3 bases and J 0 bases, with 11 bases left between them. CDR1 DFQATT and CDR2 SNEGSKA come from the germline V gene (reference sequence). There are 14 residues in the CDR3.

In its sample, this clonotype was seen many times. The chain has TRBV7-2 and TRBJ1-1; D is unresolved. With 0 bases removed from V and 0 bases from J, the gap between germline ends came to 8 bases. The CDR3 contains 15 residues. Per germline, CDR1 SGHTA and CDR2 FQGNSA. The CDR3 loop reads CASSLAGSLNTEAFF. CDR3 nucleotides: TGTGCCAGCAGCTTAGCGGGCAGCTTGAACACTGAAGCTTTCTTT.

The table lists this clonotype with many counts. The gene calls are TRBV24-1 and TRBJ2-1, with D perhaps TRBD2 (6 bases). Trimming cost V 7 bases and J 6 bases, with 15 bases left between them. This CDR3 has 14 amino acids. CDR1 and CDR2 (germline): KGHDR, SFDVKD. The CDR3 sequence: CATSGRNAVNEQFF. The CDR3 region has the DNA TGTGCCACCAGCGGGAGAAATGCCGTCAATGAGCAGTTCTTC.

This clonotype was counted at least ten times. V is TRBV6-1 and J is TRBJ2-2; 9 bases line up with TRBD1. CDR1 and CDR2 from the germline V gene are MNHNS and SASEGT. J was trimmed by 4 bases and V by 6 bases; bases with no gene match: 15. CDR3 size: 18 residues. CDR3 sequence reads: CASRMGISGTGSTGELFF. The CDR3 DNA reads TGTGCCAGCAGGATGGGTATCTCCGGGACAGGGAGCACCGGGGAGCTGTTTTTT.

This clonotype was seen repeatedly, ten times or more. This chain joins TRBV20-1 and TRBJ2-7; 9 positions match TRBD1. J lost 2 bases, V lost 8 bases, and 7 bases had no gene match. CDR1 is DFQATT, CDR2 SNEGSKA, per germline (reference sequence). This CDR3 region has 13 residues. The CDR3 sequence: CSLGTGPTYEQYF. The DNA of the CDR3 is TGCAGTCTAGGGACAGGGCCCACCTACGAGCAGTACTTC.

The chain joins TRBV7-2 to TRBJ1-1; D is undetermined. Germline CDR1 and CDR2: SGHTA and FQGNSA. Trimming took 5 bases from V and 6 from J, leaving 19 bases between them. This CDR3 has 15 amino acids. The CDR3 nucleotides read TGTGCCAGCAGCCCGCGGTTGGGGATCGGGCCTGAAGCTTTCTTT. This translates into CASSPRLGIGPEAFF.

Many counts were recorded for this clonotype. This chain joins TRBV20-1 and TRBJ1-1; D is perhaps TRBD1 (6 bases). The ends were cut back, 6 bases at V and 5 bases at J, with 16 bases in the middle. Germline V gene lookup returns CDR1 DFQATT and CDR2 SNEGSKA (reference sequence). This CDR3 has 13 residues. This CDR3 is CSAAGGRWTEAFF. CDR3 in DNA: TGCAGTGCGGCGGGGGGGCGTTGGACTGAAGCTTTCTTT.

Many counts were recorded for this clonotype. This chain joins TRBV6-5 and TRBJ2-7; the D gene is possibly TRBD2 (5 bases). The CDR3 runs 11 residues. V lost 5 bases to trimming and J lost 7 bases, with 9 bases between them. Germline CDR1 reads MNHEY; CDR2 reads SVGAGI. CDR3 coding DNA: TGTGCCAGCAGTCGTCCGGGGGAGCAGTACTTC. Translation: CASSRPGEQYF.

This clonotype was counted ten times or more. The V gene is TRBV10-3, the J gene TRBJ1-1; D not resolved. This CDR3 comprises 15 residues. V lost 3 bases, J lost 6 bases, and 17 bases lay in between. Per the germline V gene, CDR1 is ENHRY and CDR2 is SYGVKD. Here the CDR3 DNA reads TGTGCCATCAGTGATCGATGGGCCGACGGCGCTGAAGCTTTCTTT. This sequence encodes CAISDRWADGAEAFF.

This clonotype was seen at least ten times. The genes are TRBV20-1 and TRBJ2-7; D remains ambiguous. V lost 3 bases and J 0 bases, leaving 9 bases between the germline ends. This CDR3 contains 13 residues. Germline V gene lookup returns CDR1 DFQATT and CDR2 SNEGSKA (reference sequence). The CDR3 nucleotides are TGCAGTGCTAGTTCTGACCACTCCTACGAGCAGTACTTC. As protein: CSASSDHSYEQYF.

This clonotype was detected ten times or more. The chain carries TRBV10-3 and TRBJ1-3; D might be TRBD1 (5 bases). This CDR3 region has 14 residues. Germline loops: CDR1 ENHRY, CDR2 SYGVKD. Deletions cut 9 bases from V and 0 bases from J, with 12 bases between. The CDR3 spells CAIRGDPSGNTIYF. In nucleotides, the CDR3 is TGTGCCATTAGAGGGGATCCCTCTGGAAACACCATATATTTT.

Many counts were recorded for this clonotype. V and J are TRBV7-9 and TRBJ2-4; D is possibly TRBD1 (6 bases). CDR1 is SEHNR, CDR2 FQNEAQ, per germline (reference sequence). There are 15 residues in the CDR3. The V end lost 5 bases, the J end lost 7 bases, and 18 bases lay between the germline ends. The DNA of the CDR3 is TGTGCCAGCAGCGCCACAGGGTCGGAATTGAACATTCAGTACTTC. It yields the protein CASSATGSELNIQYF.

The table lists this clonotype with many counts. CDR3 region: CASSPGATQDYGYTF. The CDR3 coding sequence is TGTGCCAGCTCACCGGGCGCGACGCAGGACTATGGCTACACCTTC. V gene TRBV18 combines with J gene TRBJ1-2; D gene ambiguous. CDR3 length equals 15 residues. Trimming left V 3 bases short and J 3 bases short, with 14 bases between. CDR1 KGHSH and CDR2 LQKENI come from the germline V gene.

In its sample, this clonotype was seen many times. V is TRBV10-3 and J is TRBJ2-1; 10 nucleotides agree with TRBD1. In germline, CDR1 is ENHRY, CDR2 SYGVKD. The CDR3 extends over 13 amino acids. V lost 8 bases to trimming and J lost 6 bases; unmatched junction nucleotides: 4. CDR3 bases: TGTGCCATCGGGACAGGGGCGCCCAATGAGCAGTTCTTC. This encodes CAIGTGAPNEQFF.

Many counts were recorded for this clonotype. This rearrangement joins TRBV6-5 to TRBJ2-7; D assignment may be TRBD1 or TRBD2 (5 bases each). Germline V gene sequence: CDR1 MNHEY, CDR2 SVGAGI. V was shortened by 6 bases and J by 0 bases, with 15 bases between the two germline ends. The CDR3 loop spans 15 amino acids. CDR3 nucleotide sequence: TGTGCCAGCAGCCGAGAGGGACCGCGCTCCTACGAGCAGTACTTC. Protein sequence: CASSREGPRSYEQYF.

The table lists this clonotype with many counts. The chain combines TRBV18 with TRBJ2-7, with 8 bases fitting TRBD1. The CDR3 contains 13 residues. Trimming removed 2 bases from V and 6 bases from J; junction bases left unmatched: 3. Germline V gene data show CDR1 as KGHSH and CDR2 as LQKENI. The CDR3 loop reads CASSPSGQGEQYF. In DNA form, the CDR3 reads TGTGCCAGCTCACCAAGTGGACAGGGCGAGCAGTACTTC.